A selection of T cell receptor beta chains follows, all from one sample in a study of blood T cell repertoires in COVID-19. TCRdb's table, derived via immunoSEQ multiplex PCR, lists solely in-frame clones and lacks some. The sample shows about 260,000 clones, around nine tenths of them seen only once. The specimen was peripheral blood. The origin of the receptors is a middle-aged man who had recovered from COVID-19. CDR3s include the opening cysteine and the closing phenylalanine or tryptophan. Fields, in order: V gene, J gene, clone size, D gene, CDR3 protein, CDR3 DNA. The D gene is left open where the match is weak. Only part of the rows carry a size: once, few, many, or a class if the clone is expanded.

v_gene: TRBV12-3/TRBV12-4; j_gene: TRBJ2-1; abundance: -; d_gene: -; CDR3aa: CASSLIHNEQFF; CDR3nt: TGTGCCAGCAGTTTAATCCATAATGAGCAGTTCTTC
v_gene: TRBV27; j_gene: TRBJ2-7; abundance: -; d_gene: TRBD2; CDR3aa: CASSFSTSGGYEQYF; CDR3nt: TGTGCCAGCAGTTTCTCGACTAGCGGGGGGTACGAGCAGTACTTC
v_gene: TRBV20-1; j_gene: TRBJ2-1; abundance: -; d_gene: -; CDR3aa: CSAQWGPEQFF; CDR3nt: TGCAGTGCCCAATGGGGCCCCGAGCAGTTCTTC
v_gene: TRBV4-2; j_gene: TRBJ2-4; abundance: -; d_gene: -; CDR3aa: CASSQDEGDGKNIQYF; CDR3nt: TGTGCCAGCAGCCAAGACGAGGGGGATGGCAAAAACATTCAGTACTTC
v_gene: TRBV7-8; j_gene: TRBJ1-6; abundance: -; d_gene: TRBD1; CDR3aa: CASSLVGTGIQGSPLHF; CDR3nt: TGTGCCAGCAGCTTAGTGGGGACAGGGATTCAAGGCTCACCCCTCCACTTT
v_gene: TRBV9; j_gene: TRBJ2-2; abundance: -; d_gene: -; CDR3aa: CASSVASGGSWTGELFF; CDR3nt: TGTGCCAGCAGCGTAGCCAGCGGTGGTTCTTGGACCGGGGAGCTGTTTTTT
v_gene: TRBV9; j_gene: TRBJ1-3; abundance: -; d_gene: -; CDR3aa: CASSALPGGGRGNTIYF; CDR3nt: TGTGCCAGCAGCGCCCTCCCCGGGGGGGGGAGAGGAAACACCATATATTTT
v_gene: TRBV4-2; j_gene: TRBJ1-6; abundance: -; d_gene: -; CDR3aa: CASAWSDPGPLHF; CDR3nt: TGTGCCAGCGCATGGTCCGATCCGGGTCCCCTCCACTTT
v_gene: TRBV15; j_gene: TRBJ1-1; abundance: -; d_gene: -; CDR3aa: CATSRDEMGTRDTEAFF; CDR3nt: TGTGCCACCAGCAGAGATGAAATGGGCACCAGGGATACTGAAGCTTTCTTT
v_gene: TRBV7-6; j_gene: TRBJ2-7; abundance: -; d_gene: TRBD1; CDR3aa: CASSLAGQRSEQYF; CDR3nt: TGTGCCAGCAGCTTAGCGGGACAGCGATCCGAGCAGTACTTC
v_gene: TRBV5-1; j_gene: TRBJ2-1; abundance: -; d_gene: TRBD2; CDR3aa: CASRLGLAGLSLYEQFF; CDR3nt: TGCGCCAGCAGGTTGGGACTAGCGGGGCTCTCTCTGTATGAGCAGTTCTTC
v_gene: TRBV11-2; j_gene: TRBJ2-3; abundance: -; d_gene: TRBD2; CDR3aa: CASSLGLAGGSSDTQYF; CDR3nt: TGTGCCAGCAGCCTCGGACTAGCGGGGGGGAGTTCAGATACGCAGTATTTT
v_gene: TRBV10-2; j_gene: TRBJ2-1; abundance: -; d_gene: -; CDR3aa: CASSEEPRYNEQFF; CDR3nt: TGCGCCAGCAGTGAGGAGCCCCGCTACAATGAGCAGTTCTTC
v_gene: TRBV10-3; j_gene: TRBJ2-3; abundance: -; d_gene: TRBD1; CDR3aa: CAIRGQVTDTQYF; CDR3nt: TGTGCCATCAGGGGACAGGTCACAGATACGCAGTATTTT
v_gene: TRBV28; j_gene: TRBJ2-1; abundance: -; d_gene: -; CDR3aa: CASGAGSYNEQFF; CDR3nt: TGTGCCAGCGGGGCAGGGTCCTACAATGAGCAGTTCTTC
v_gene: TRBV9; j_gene: TRBJ2-7; abundance: -; d_gene: TRBD1; CDR3aa: CASSPGTGYEQYF; CDR3nt: TGTGCCAGCAGCCCCGGGACAGGCTACGAGCAGTACTTC
v_gene: TRBV5-1; j_gene: TRBJ2-1; abundance: -; d_gene: -; CDR3aa: CASSLVGSANNEQFF; CDR3nt: TGCGCCAGCAGCTTGGTCGGGTCGGCCAACAATGAGCAGTTCTTC
v_gene: TRBV5-1; j_gene: TRBJ2-2; abundance: -; d_gene: -; CDR3aa: CAGAAGLANTGELFF; CDR3nt: TGCGCCGGTGCGGCGGGCCTGGCGAACACCGGGGAGCTGTTTTTT
v_gene: TRBV11-2; j_gene: TRBJ1-6; abundance: -; d_gene: -; CDR3aa: CASSQDRVSYNSPLHF; CDR3nt: TGTGCCAGCAGCCAGGACAGAGTCTCCTATAATTCACCCCTCCACTTT
v_gene: TRBV5-1; j_gene: TRBJ2-2; abundance: -; d_gene: -; CDR3aa: CASSFETNFGTGELFF; CDR3nt: TGCGCCAGCAGCTTCGAGACAAACTTTGGGACCGGGGAGCTGTTTTTT
v_gene: TRBV7-2; j_gene: TRBJ2-5; abundance: -; d_gene: TRBD2; CDR3aa: CASSLATSGRPGETQYF; CDR3nt: TGTGCCAGCAGCTTAGCGACTAGCGGGAGGCCAGGAGAGACCCAGTACTTC
v_gene: TRBV4-3; j_gene: TRBJ1-4; abundance: -; d_gene: TRBD1; CDR3aa: CASSQDGTAAGEKLFF; CDR3nt: TGCGCCAGCAGCCAAGACGGGACAGCGGCCGGTGAAAAACTGTTTTTT
v_gene: TRBV7-2; j_gene: TRBJ2-7; abundance: -; d_gene: TRBD1; CDR3aa: CASTAGQGKSYEQYF; CDR3nt: TGTGCCAGCACCGCCGGACAGGGTAAATCCTACGAGCAGTACTTC
v_gene: TRBV5-6; j_gene: TRBJ2-5; abundance: once; d_gene: TRBD2; CDR3aa: CASSKAGGLRETQYF; CDR3nt: TGTGCCAGCAGTAAAGCGGGGGGGCTTCGAGAGACCCAGTACTTC
v_gene: TRBV7-2; j_gene: TRBJ1-2; abundance: -; d_gene: TRBD1; CDR3aa: CASSLPGQGASLGGYTF; CDR3nt: TGTGCCAGCAGCTTGCCCGGACAGGGGGCGAGTCTCGGTGGCTACACCTTC
v_gene: TRBV9; j_gene: TRBJ1-1; abundance: -; d_gene: TRBD1; CDR3aa: CASSSRDRPSTEAFF; CDR3nt: TGTGCCAGCAGCTCTAGGGACAGACCATCTACTGAAGCTTTCTTT
v_gene: TRBV19; j_gene: TRBJ1-3; abundance: -; d_gene: -; CDR3aa: CASSPPGPSGNTIYF; CDR3nt: TGTGCCAGTAGTCCGCCCGGTCCCTCTGGAAACACCATATATTTT
v_gene: TRBV30; j_gene: TRBJ1-5; abundance: -; d_gene: -; CDR3aa: CAWSVRGEQPQHF; CDR3nt: TGTGCCTGGAGTGTACGGGGGGAACAGCCCCAGCATTTT
v_gene: TRBV29-1; j_gene: TRBJ2-3; abundance: -; d_gene: -; CDR3aa: CSFVLARTDTQYF; CDR3nt: TGCAGCTTCGTCTTGGCCCGCACAGATACGCAGTATTTT
v_gene: TRBV9; j_gene: TRBJ2-1; abundance: -; d_gene: TRBD1; CDR3aa: CASSVKGASNNEQFF; CDR3nt: TGTGCCAGCAGCGTAAAGGGGGCGAGTAACAATGAGCAGTTCTTC
v_gene: TRBV6-2/TRBV6-3; j_gene: TRBJ1-2; abundance: -; d_gene: TRBD1; CDR3aa: CASSPRPPTGRDYGYTF; CDR3nt: TGTGCCAGCAGCCCCCGACCCCCGACAGGGCGCGACTATGGCTACACCTTC
v_gene: TRBV7-2; j_gene: TRBJ2-1; abundance: -; d_gene: -; CDR3aa: CASSLFRVSEQFF; CDR3nt: TGTGCCAGCAGCTTATTTCGGGTTAGTGAGCAGTTCTTC
v_gene: TRBV6-5; j_gene: TRBJ1-1; abundance: -; d_gene: -; CDR3aa: CASSYPAGGIGTEAFF; CDR3nt: TGTGCCAGCAGTTACCCGGCGGGGGGGATCGGCACTGAAGCTTTCTTT
v_gene: TRBV5-1; j_gene: TRBJ2-6; abundance: -; d_gene: -; CDR3aa: CASRVRDLSFPPGLLTF; CDR3nt: TGCGCCAGCAGAGTCCGGGACTTAAGTTTCCCTCCGGGGCTTCTCACTTTC
v_gene: TRBV7-6; j_gene: TRBJ1-2; abundance: -; d_gene: -; CDR3aa: CASSRQKRPNYGYTF; CDR3nt: TGTGCCAGCAGCCGCCAAAAGCGGCCAAACTATGGCTACACCTTC
v_gene: TRBV5-6; j_gene: TRBJ1-5; abundance: -; d_gene: -; CDR3aa: CASSDRSQPQHF; CDR3nt: TGTGCCAGCAGCGACCGGAGCCAGCCCCAGCATTTT
v_gene: TRBV7-9; j_gene: TRBJ2-4; abundance: -; d_gene: TRBD2; CDR3aa: CASSLRTSGMDIQYF; CDR3nt: TGTGCCAGCAGCTTAAGGACTAGCGGAATGGACATTCAGTACTTC
v_gene: TRBV24-1; j_gene: TRBJ1-1; abundance: -; d_gene: -; CDR3aa: CATSERGGEGTEAFF; CDR3nt: TGTGCCACCAGTGAAAGAGGGGGTGAGGGCACTGAAGCTTTCTTT
v_gene: TRBV12-3/TRBV12-4; j_gene: TRBJ2-1; abundance: -; d_gene: -; CDR3aa: CASSGPRNEQFF; CDR3nt: TGTGCCAGCAGTGGGCCCCGCAATGAGCAGTTCTTC
v_gene: TRBV2; j_gene: TRBJ1-5; abundance: -; d_gene: -; CDR3aa: CASSSGVERIQPQHF; CDR3nt: TGTGCCAGCAGCTCAGGGGTTGAAAGGATTCAGCCCCAGCATTTT
v_gene: TRBV10-3; j_gene: TRBJ2-3; abundance: -; d_gene: TRBD2; CDR3aa: CAISEAGGPTDTQYF; CDR3nt: TGTGCCATCAGTGAGGCGGGAGGGCCGACAGATACGCAGTATTTT